Each of the 24 T cell receptor beta chains below was sequenced from the same sample in a study of shared clonotypes between healthy human individuals. Profiling relied on immunoSEQ multiplex PCR, and the TCRdb table lists in-frame clones only, not all of them. The repertoire includes about 2.1 million clones, just over 90% of them detected once, and more than 1.5% sits in the top ten. The naive CD8 fraction comprised CD45RO-negative cells positively selected for CCR7 and excluded terminally differentiated effector memory CD45RA+ cells. The sample taken for sequencing was naive CD8+ T cells from PBMCs. These receptors originate from a man between 18 and 29 years old in good health. Some clones in this sample may be carry-over from other donors' samples.

The rearrangement joins TRBV28 to TRBJ1-6; possible D gene TRBD1, 5 bases. The length of the CDR3 is 13 residues. Per germline, CDR1 MDHEN and CDR2 SYDVKM. With 2 bases removed from V and 14 bases from J, the gap between germline ends came to 13 bases. Here the CDR3 reads CASSLRGLKSLHF. CDR3 sequence (DNA): TGTGCCAGCAGTTTAAGGGGTCTCAAATCCCTCCACTTT.

This chain connects TRBV11-2 to TRBJ2-1, with TRBD2 matching over 8 bases. Germline values: CDR1 SGHAT, CDR2 FQNNGV. There are 14 residues in the CDR3. J was trimmed by 9 bases and V by 4 bases; bases with no gene match: 8. Written as DNA, the CDR3 is TGTGCCAGCAGCTGGACTAGCCCCCCGGTTGAGCAGTTCTTC. Protein sequence: CASSWTSPPVEQFF.

J is TRBJ1-5 and V is TRBV5-1; maybe TRBD1 (5 bases). Germline V gene lookup returns CDR1 SGHRS and CDR2 YFSETQ. The V end was cut by 0 bases, the J end by 1 base, with 32 bases between. The CDR3 runs to 23 residues. CDR3 bases: TGCGCCAGCAGCTTGGGCCTGACAGTCTGGGACTTACTCTCCTTTTCCAGCAATCAGCCCCAGCATTTT. Translated, it gives CASSLGLTVWDLLSFSSNQPQHF.

V usage is TRBV5-1 and J usage is TRBJ2-1; 13 bases are shared with TRBD2. Germline CDR1 and CDR2: SGHRS and YFSETQ. With 7 bases clipped from V and 0 bases from J, the junction kept 10 bases outside the gene matches. The CDR3 consists of 18 residues. The CDR3 sequence is CASHGLAGDQHSYNEQFF. The CDR3 nucleotides read TGCGCCAGCCACGGACTAGCGGGAGACCAGCACTCCTACAATGAGCAGTTCTTC.

This chain links TRBV5-5 with TRBJ2-7; tentative D call: TRBD2 (7 bases). Trimming removed 0 bases from V and 10 bases from J, with 11 bases in between. The CDR3 is 12 amino acids. Germline V gene sequence: CDR1 SGHKS, CDR2 YYEKEE (reference sequence). The CDR3 coding sequence is TGTGCCAGCAGCTTGGCCGGGGGGCTCCAGTACTTC. Protein product: CASSLAGGLQYF.

J is TRBJ2-1 and V is TRBV10-3; D not resolved. The germline gives CDR1 ENHRY, CDR2 SYGVKD. V dropped 7 bases and J dropped 7 bases, with 20 bases sitting between them. This CDR3 spans 15 amino acids. CDR3 coding DNA: TGTGCCATCATGGGAAACCCCGTATCAGCAAATGAGCAGTTCTTC. Amino acids: CAIMGNPVSANEQFF.

Comments on this clone: Other DNA sequences in this specimen translate into the identical CDR3. V is TRBV14 and J is TRBJ2-1; perhaps TRBD1 as D (5 bases). V was clipped by 4 bases and J by 4 bases, with 8 bases between them. Germline lookup yields CDR1 SGHDN and CDR2 FVKESK. The CDR3 consists of 13 residues. CDR3 sequence reads: CASSPRGYNEQFF. CDR3 in DNA: TGTGCCAGCAGCCCAAGGGGATACAATGAGCAGTTCTTC.

The chain couples TRBV7-9 to TRBJ2-1; TRBD2 aligns across 8 bases. The CDR3 covers 16 residues. Germline values: CDR1 SEHNR, CDR2 FQNEAQ (reference sequence). V lost 2 bases and J lost 3; bases outside the gene matches: 6. CDR3 residues: CASSLIGTSIYNEQFF. The CDR3 DNA reads as TGTGCCAGCAGCTTAATAGGGACTAGTATCTACAATGAGCAGTTCTTC.

V usage is TRBV7-2 and J usage is TRBJ2-1; 7 nucleotides line up with TRBD2. CDR3 length equals 14 residues. V shed 4 bases, J shed 10 bases, and the junction held 10 bases outside the gene matches. The germline gives CDR1 SGHTA, CDR2 FQGNSA. The DNA for the CDR3 is TGTGCCAGCAGCTCCGGGGGGAGAGCCCTGGAGCAGTTCTTC. Residues: CASSSGGRALEQFF.

V gene TRBV6-5 combines with J gene TRBJ1-2; a weak D match, TRBD1 (6 bases). Trimming cost V 11 bases and J 6 bases, with 19 bases left between them. The germline gives CDR1 MNHEY, CDR2 SVGAGI. This CDR3 has 13 amino acids. This CDR3 is CASRDISDHGYTF. The CDR3 bases are TGTGCCTCCCGGGACATATCAGACCATGGCTACACCTTC.

The chain links TRBV9 to TRBJ1-1; the D gene is possibly TRBD1 (5 bases). V lost 4 bases, J lost 3 bases, and 10 bases lay in between. The CDR3 loop spans 13 amino acids. Germline lookup yields CDR1 SGDLS and CDR2 YYNGEE. CDR3 nucleotides: TGTGCCAGCAGCATCGGGGGGGACACTGAAGCTTTCTTT. Amino acids: CASSIGGDTEAFF. Full variable domain (outside the CDR3, taken from reference TRBV9 and TRBJ1-1): DSGVTQTPKHLITATGQRVTLRCSPRSGDLSVYWYQQSLDQGLQFLIQYYNGEERAKGNILERFSAQQFPDLHSELNLSSLELGDSALYFCASSIGGDTEAFFGQGTRLTVV.

V usage is TRBV27 and J usage is TRBJ2-1; 11 nucleotides agree with TRBD1. Germline assignment: CDR1 MNHEY and CDR2 SMNVEV (reference sequence). This CDR3 has 13 amino acids. With V trimmed by 10 bases and J by 4 bases, 3 bases remained unmatched. CDR3 residues: CATRDRGYNEQFF. Written as DNA, the CDR3 is TGTGCCACCAGGGACAGGGGGTACAATGAGCAGTTCTTC.

Comment on this clone: Other DNA sequences in this sample translate to the same CDR3. This rearrangement joins TRBV27 to TRBJ2-5; D not resolved. The germline V and J ends were trimmed by 5 bases and 5 bases, with 9 bases remaining between them. The CDR3 loop spans 12 amino acids. Germline V CDR1 and CDR2: MNHEY, SMNVEV (reference sequence). CDR3 DNA sequence: TGTGCCAGCAGTCCCAACCGGGAGACCCAGTACTTC. Amino acids: CASSPNRETQYF.

The chain recombines TRBV7-9 with TRBJ2-7; D remains unclear. Germline-derived CDR1 and CDR2 are SEHNR and FQNEAQ (reference sequence). The V and J ends lost 1 base and 0 bases respectively, with 7 bases between them. The CDR3 is 14 amino acids. The CDR3 is CASSLGPASYEQYF. The CDR3 DNA sequence: TGTGCCAGCAGCTTAGGCCCAGCCTCCTACGAGCAGTACTTC.

The chain is built from TRBV27 and TRBJ1-2; TRBD1 aligns across 7 bases. Unmatched junction bases numbered 8, after V lost 3 bases and J lost 4 bases. Germline V gives CDR1 MNHEY, CDR2 SMNVEV (reference sequence). The CDR3 runs to 15 residues. CDR3 bases: TGTGCCAGCAGTTTGATACAGGGGATAGGCTATGGCTACACCTTC. It encodes CASSLIQGIGYGYTF.

This clone was detected only a few times. V usage is TRBV30 and J usage is TRBJ1-1; a weak D match, TRBD1 (6 bases). The germline V gene encodes CDR1 GTSNPN and CDR2 SVGIG (reference sequence). V lost 0 bases and J lost 1, with 12 bases in between. This CDR3 has 15 amino acids. CDR3 residues: CAWSVVGQPNTEAFF. Here the CDR3 DNA reads TGTGCCTGGAGTGTAGTAGGACAGCCGAACACTGAAGCTTTCTTT.

The chain employs TRBV27 and TRBJ1-2, with 8 bases aligning to TRBD1. V gave up 0 bases and J gave up 10 bases; unmatched junction bases: 7. The CDR3 length is 14 residues. The V gene's germline CDR1 is MNHEY and CDR2 SMNVEV (reference sequence). CDR3 protein: CASSLSQTGVDYTF. The CDR3 region has the DNA TGTGCCAGCAGTTTATCACAGACAGGGGTGGACTACACCTTC.

This sequence joins TRBV7-8 and TRBJ1-2; 8 bases map to TRBD1. In germline, CDR1 is SGHVS, CDR2 FQNEAQ. With 1 base clipped from V and 0 bases from J, the junction kept 7 bases outside the gene matches. CDR3 size: 17 residues. DNA for the CDR3: TGTGCCAGCAGCTTAGTGAGGACAGGGCCCACTAACTATGGCTACACCTTC. This translates into CASSLVRTGPTNYGYTF.

V and J are TRBV27 and TRBJ1-1; unclear D gene. Germline V gene data show CDR1 as MNHEY and CDR2 as SMNVEV (reference sequence). The V end was cut by 2 bases, the J end by 5 bases, with 9 bases between. The length of the CDR3 is 13 residues. The CDR3 loop reads CASSLTDVTEAFF. CDR3 DNA: TGTGCCAGCAGTTTAACAGACGTAACTGAAGCTTTCTTT.

The genes are TRBV5-1 and TRBJ2-3; 16 bases are a match to TRBD2. Germline CDR1 SGHRS, CDR2 YFSETQ. J lost 4 bases, V lost 4 bases, and 3 bases had no gene match. The CDR3 covers 16 residues. The CDR3 bases are TGCGCCAGCAGCCCAGGGACTAGCGGGAGGGCAGATACGCAGTATTTT. Translation gives CASSPGTSGRADTQYF.

The chain combines TRBV15 with TRBJ2-7; 9 nucleotides agree with TRBD1. The germline V gene encodes CDR1 LNHNV and CDR2 YYDKDF (reference sequence). This CDR3 comprises 14 residues. J lost 5 bases, V lost 3 bases, and 5 bases had no gene match. The CDR3, as DNA: TGTGCCACCAGCAGCCTACAGGGGGCTAACGAGCAGTACTTC. Protein sequence: CATSSLQGANEQYF.

This clone was seen only once. The chain has TRBV5-4 and TRBJ2-7; a weak D match, TRBD2 (5 bases). V was clipped by 7 bases and J by 0 bases, with 11 bases between them. CDR3 length equals 13 residues. CDR1 is SGHNT, CDR2 YYREEE, per germline (reference sequence). The CDR3 sequence is CASAAGISYEQYF. In DNA form, the CDR3 reads TGTGCCAGCGCGGCCGGGATCTCCTACGAGCAGTACTTC.

The genes are TRBV18 and TRBJ1-2; the match to TRBD1 covers 9 bases. With 5 bases clipped from V and 4 bases from J, the junction kept 11 bases outside the gene matches. The CDR3 loop spans 16 amino acids. The V gene's germline CDR1 is KGHSH and CDR2 LQKENI. The CDR3 region is CASSSPGQGVVYGYTF. The DNA for the CDR3 is TGTGCCAGCTCATCCCCGGGACAGGGAGTCGTCTATGGCTACACCTTC. The full variable domain, with the rest looked up from reference TRBV18 and TRBJ1-2, is NAGVMQNPRHLVRRRGQEARLRCSPMKGHSHVYWYRQLPEEGLKFMVYLQKENIIDESGMPKERFSAEFPKEGPSILRIQQVVRGDSAAYFCASSSPGQGVVYGYTFGSGTRLTVV.

The rearrangement uses TRBV5-6 and TRBJ2-2; the D gene is possibly TRBD2 (6 bases). Germline V gene lookup returns CDR1 SGHDT and CDR2 YYEEEE. V was cut by 6 bases and J by 4 bases, with 16 bases left in between. The CDR3 covers 15 residues. CDR3 in DNA: TGTGCCAGCATCCAGTTGTCCGGGGGCACCGGGGAGCTGTTTTTT. Amino acid sequence: CASIQLSGGTGELFF.